This entry describes one TCR beta chain. Its antigen is currently unknown. This sample is drawn from a study of T cell responses to AZD1222 COVID-19 vaccine. CDR1 SGHNT and CDR2 YENEEA come from the germline V gene. The V end lost 3 bases, the J end lost 0 bases, and 17 bases lay between the germline ends. This CDR3 has 18 residues. Repertoires were generated with immunoSEQ multiplex PCR, while TCRdb's copy carries only in-frame clones and drops some. The sample includes 95,000 to 150,000 clones, 88% of them seen just once. The study's findings and limits: Reportedly, nearly half the spike-specific TCRs target unmutated variant regions. Donor demographics were predominantly white British with a female majority; clonal diversity may be underestimated.

The chain links TRBV11-3 to TRBJ2-2, with D possibly being TRBD1 (5 bases). The origin of this receptor is an adult in good health. The sequenced sample was peripheral blood, obtained on day 0 of AZD1222 vaccination. CDR3 residues: CASSLSGMGFANTGELFF. The CDR3 DNA follows: TGTGCCAGCAGCTTGTCAGGGATGGGGTTCGCGAACACCGGGGAGCTGTTTTTT.